What follows describes a single T cell receptor (beta chain). Its specific antigen is unknown. Base-call qualities are not available, and no considerably larger clone is one nucleotide away. The entry originates in a study of blood T cell repertoires in COVID-19 (TCRdb year 2020). In terms of the full investigation: The collaborator samples originated in the United States, Italy and Spain and spanned the acute and convalescent phases of COVID-19. The material from the prospective study consisted of cDNA or gDNA derived from T cells, B-cell-depleted T cells, or PBMCs. Deeply sampled blood TCRbeta repertoires from subjects exposed to, actively infected with, or recovered from COVID-19 were included in the dataset. A freely available public database, intended as a resource for researchers studying the immune response to SARS-CoV-2, is where the repertoires were released. The samples were drawn from two sources: the first 160 participants of the ongoing ImmuneRACE study, and 950 to 1,500 subjects contributed by 6 global collaborators. The sample metadata nearly always contained a de-identified subject ID, COVID-19 status, age in years and sex. Where available, HLA class I and class II types were taken from metadata supplied by the sample provider and were not determined by assay-based typing. Overall study results and their limits: Clinical and demographic metadata were provided uncurated, with the amount varying by source and participant.

TCRbeta CDR3 regions were amplified from genomic DNA by means of the immunoSEQ Assay, a bias-controlled multiplex PCR. Turning to the authors' computational methods: Nucleated cell counts per sample were estimated from amplification of reference gene primers within the assay. To quantify the absolute abundance of each unique TCRbeta CDR3 rearrangement, sequence reads were collapsed and filtered. For each sample, productive Simpson clonality was calculated as the square root of Simpson's diversity index over productive rearrangements. TCRdb provides this immuneACCESS table in a form limited to in-frame rearrangements. Some clones are lacking; in checked studies, under half of them reflect an unresolved V gene, and why the rest are absent is not known. V and J calls and clone size come straight from that table; D and trimming were deduced from the DNA. The sample records 350,000 or so clones, roughly 89% of which are singletons. The top ten hold 3% to 4.5% of the sample.

Germline trimming amounts to 2 bases on V and 7 bases on J, with 3 as the count of junction bases outside the gene matches. Taken from the germline V gene, the CDR1 and CDR2 loops are WSHSY and SAAADI. The CDR3, cysteine through phenylalanine, is 14 amino acids long. Only the CDR3 DNA is retained, 42 bases long and in frame from the first base. One collaborating source in Seattle enrolled patients while the patients were actively infected and followed the patients over time throughout the course of disease. Each collaborating institution followed its own protocols to collect whole blood in K2EDTA tubes. For TCRbeta analysis, collaborators shipped samples in one of three forms: frozen whole blood, isolated PBMCs, or DNA extracted from either of those sample types.

The chain joins TRBV10-2 to TRBJ1-5, and TRBD1 aligns with 9 junction nucleotides. The sequence came from a woman aged 60-75 years with COVID-19, enrolled during active disease. Material: peripheral blood. The DNA sequence follows: TGCGCCAGCAGTGAGCGGACAGGGGAACAGCCCCAGCATTTT. This yields the protein CASSERTGEQPQHF.